The clone carrying this TCR beta chain showed up many times. Its antigen is not known. TCR beta CDR3 sequences were amplified from RNA transcripts. A set of HTBI primers served as the primers for a first-round RT-PCR of the TCR CDR3. TCRdb re-derived calls from the multiplex PCR reads in MiXCR, one entry per CDR3 protein. The sample consists of 600,000 or so distinct CDR3 sequences, 46% of them appearing once. The V gene's germline CDR1 is SGHTA and CDR2 FQGTGA. This CDR3 has 13 residues. Trimming pared 0 bases from V and 10 bases from J, leaving 7 bases between. The data were taken from a study of T cells in Graves' hyperthyroidism and ophthalmopathy. Overall study results and limits: A 13 V-J model separated ophthalmopathy from stable hyperthyroidism.

Participants, patients aged 18 to 65, had newly diagnosed hyperthyroidism with a duration under 2 months. Together with thyroid ultrasound, orbital computed tomography, serum thyroxine and TRAb, clinical symptoms were used for diagnoses. The receptor comes from a woman younger than 35 with Graves' hyperthyroidism. The sequenced sample was peripheral blood or thyroid tissue (not recorded which). The chain uses TRBV7-3 and TRBJ1-6, with D unclear. The CDR3 bases are TGTGCCAGCAGCTTAACGAAGGGATCACCCCTCCACTTT. Protein: CASSLTKGSPLHF.